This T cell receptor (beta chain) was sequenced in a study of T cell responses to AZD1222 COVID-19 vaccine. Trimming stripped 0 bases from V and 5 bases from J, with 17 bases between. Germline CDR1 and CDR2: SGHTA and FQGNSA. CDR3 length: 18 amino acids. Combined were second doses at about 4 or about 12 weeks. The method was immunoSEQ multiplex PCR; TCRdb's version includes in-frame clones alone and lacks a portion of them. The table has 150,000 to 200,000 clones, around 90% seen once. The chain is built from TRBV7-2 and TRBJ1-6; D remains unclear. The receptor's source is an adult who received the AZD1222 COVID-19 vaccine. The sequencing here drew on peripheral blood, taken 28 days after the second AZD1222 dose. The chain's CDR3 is CASSLARVTLIDNSPLHF. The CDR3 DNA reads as TGTGCCAGCAGCTTAGCGCGCGTAACCCTTATAGATAATTCACCCCTCCACTTT.